This entry describes one T cell receptor (beta chain). Its antigen is still unknown. No base quality values were provided; no much bigger clone lies one nucleotide off. This sample was included in a study of identifying expanded T cells in peripheral blood (dated by TCRdb to about 2019). For the study in its entirety: Four technical replicates, made by sequencing separate aliquots from the same pool of genomic DNA, were compared pairwise. What the work shows at the level of the full study, not this receptor alone: The authors expected biological variance in healthy repertoires might increase further over much longer intervals such as months to years. In all healthy donors, the variance in clone template counts between samples taken roughly 14 days apart rose significantly as total template count increased. Both the number of clones called differentially abundant and the false-positive rate were significantly reduced by the beta-binomial model across all healthy-donor time intervals. Between technical replicates the binomial model flagged around 1.2 differentially abundant clones, whereas over around 2 weeks the binomial model flagged about 15 and over roughly four weeks around 20.

The immunoSEQ Assay, which relies on bias-controlled multiplex PCR amplification of genomic DNA, was used to profile TCRbeta CDR3 regions. The published analysis was carried out like this. To quantify the absolute abundance of each unique TCRbeta CDR3 region, the sequences were collapsed and filtered. Differential abundance was tested with two models: a binomial (Fisher-equivalent) model and a beta-binomial model that adds time-dependent variance fitted from healthy donors. Clones with fewer than 5 combined templates were removed, and a clone was called differentially abundant if the clone's Benjamini-Hochberg FDR was below 0.01. Using the form v = (b*log(k)+a)^2, the beta-binomial variance was modeled as a function of the total template count across the two samples. The immuneACCESS repertoire file appears here via TCRdb, limited to in-frame rearrangements. These files lack a portion of the clones; in checked studies, under half of the deficit traces to unresolved V genes, and the cause of the others is not known. Clone size and V and J calls were adopted from that table, with D and trimming inferred from the DNA. The sample contains under 110,000 clones, roughly 87% of them found a single time. Jointly, the top ten make up roughly a sixth of the sample.

No immune events, such as infections, were documented for the healthy donors during the collection period. Time-dependent variance in a beta-binomial model of T-cell clone differential abundance was calibrated using healthy-donor blood repertoires as a training cohort. The training cohort was composed of roughly 10 healthy donors, 3 female and 7 male. The donors were between roughly 29 and 70 years old, with an average age of roughly 40 years. Whole blood was collected from each healthy donor at three time points spaced two to three weeks apart and obtained from a commercial supplier. Genomic DNA was extracted from unsorted whole blood for immunosequencing. CDR1 is given as KGHSH and CDR2 as LQKENI, both from the germline V gene. Deletion took 2 bases off V and 4 bases off J, with a span of 9 bases between the germline ends. Counted from cysteine to phenylalanine, this CDR3 has 14 amino acids. Just CDR3 DNA is preserved here, 42 bases in frame from base 1.

Input material: blood. The TCR sequence derives from a person aged 18 to 70 in good health. The rearrangement combines TRBV18 with TRBJ2-1, with a tentative D gene TRBD1 over 6 matching bases. The DNA is TGTGCCAGCTCACCAAGTCAGGGGTACAATGAGCAGTTCTTC. It translates to CASSPSQGYNEQFF.